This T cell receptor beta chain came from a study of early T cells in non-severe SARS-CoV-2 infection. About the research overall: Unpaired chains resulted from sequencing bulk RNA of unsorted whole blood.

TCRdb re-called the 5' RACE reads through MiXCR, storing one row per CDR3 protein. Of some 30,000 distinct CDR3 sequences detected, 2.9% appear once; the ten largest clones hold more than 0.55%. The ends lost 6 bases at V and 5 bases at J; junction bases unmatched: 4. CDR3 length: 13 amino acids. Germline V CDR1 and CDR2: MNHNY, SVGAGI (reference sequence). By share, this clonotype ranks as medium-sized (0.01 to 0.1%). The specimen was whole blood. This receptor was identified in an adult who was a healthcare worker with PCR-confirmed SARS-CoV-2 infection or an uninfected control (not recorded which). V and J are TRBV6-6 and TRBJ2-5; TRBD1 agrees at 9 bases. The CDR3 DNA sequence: TGTGCCAGCAGCCCGGACAGGGGTGAGACCCAGTACTTC. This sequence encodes CASSPDRGETQYF.